This T cell receptor (beta chain) was sequenced during a study of tumor and adjacent non-tumor tissue in lung cancer. Study conclusions and caveats: Patients with more diverse tumor TCRs had worse survival. TCR diversity was significantly greater in tumor than normal lung tissue.

TCRbeta libraries were built with three rounds of nested PCR, modified from ARM-PCR. TCRdb called the multiplex PCR reads again in MiXCR, with one record for every CDR3 protein. The sample holds over 110,000 distinct CDR3 sequences, roughly 66% seen once. With respect to this clonotype: The antigen is unknown. The junction and the germline gene differ at one end; a read error may be behind it.

The CDR3 consists of 14 residues. Germline V CDR1 and CDR2: LGHNA, YNFKEQ. No cell sorting was done before RNA was extracted from the tissue. Donors were chemotherapy-naive, newly diagnosed lung cancer surgical patients in China, August–late 2014. Sequencing was carried out using lung tumor tissue. The chain joins TRBV4-2 to TRBJ2-1; perhaps TRBD2 as D (6 bases). The TCR comes from a man aged 55 to 70 with small cell lung cancer. The DNA of the CDR3 is TGTGACAGCAGCATCGGCCGGGACTCCCCCGAACAGTTCTTC. As protein: CDSSIGRDSPEQFF.